Presented here are 5 T cell receptor beta chains from one specimen sequenced in a study of cytomegalovirus exposure and HLA in healthy donors. Primers: 60 Vbeta forward and 13 Jbeta reverse. Libraries were prepared by immunoSEQ multiplex PCR; TCRdb keeps only in-frame clonotypes and omits some of them. The sample has 150,000 to 160,000 clones; less than 80% are singletons. The source material was PBMCs. Source of these receptors: a man aged 25 to 40 in good health and CMV-seronegative.

With respect to this clone: The junction departs from germline at one end; a sequencing error may be responsible. The gene calls are TRBV7-7 and TRBJ2-7; the D gene is possibly TRBD2 (5 bases). This CDR3 has 15 residues. Per the germline V gene, CDR1 is SSHAT and CDR2 is FNYEAQ (reference sequence). The CDR3 protein is CASSAGPSEGYEQYF. The CDR3 bases are TGTGCTAGCAGTGCGGGCCCATCGGAAGGCTACGAGCAGTACTTC.

The gene calls are TRBV19 and TRBJ2-1; the match to TRBD1 covers 9 bases. The V and J ends lost 7 bases and 3 bases, in that order; junction bases with no gene match: 10. The CDR3 sequence is 16 residues long. Germline CDR1 and CDR2: LNHDA and SQIVND (reference sequence). CDR3 bases: TGTGCCAGTACCCCTCCCGGGACAGGGAACTACAATGAGCAGTTCTTC. It encodes CASTPPGTGNYNEQFF.

This chain connects TRBV18 to TRBJ1-2; TRBD1 matches 7 bases. After removal of 6 bases from V and 6 bases from J, the junction contained 13 bases not matched to a gene. CDR3 length: 15 amino acids. CDR1 and CDR2 (germline): KGHSH, LQKENI. CDR3 coding DNA: TGTGCCAGCTCTCGTACGGTGGAGGGGGCGGATGGCTACACCTTC. Translating gives CASSRTVEGADGYTF.

This chain's CDR3 is CASSPRSSFGTGELFF. The CDR3 DNA follows: TGTGCCAGCAGCCCTAGGAGCAGCTTCGGCACCGGGGAGCTGTTTTTT. The gene calls are TRBV4-2 and TRBJ2-2; D not resolved. This CDR3 is built from 16 residues. The germline V and J ends were trimmed by 4 bases and 4 bases, with 16 bases remaining between them. Germline V gives CDR1 LGHNA, CDR2 YNFKEQ.

The J gene is TRBJ1-6, the V gene TRBV19; D unresolved. Germline V lookup: CDR1 LNHDA, CDR2 SQIVND (reference sequence). Trimming left V 5 bases short and J 16 bases short, with 15 bases between. The CDR3 contains 12 residues. DNA of the CDR3: TGTGCCAGTAGTCCAAGCGACGGATCGCTCCACTTT. Protein product: CASSPSDGSLHF.